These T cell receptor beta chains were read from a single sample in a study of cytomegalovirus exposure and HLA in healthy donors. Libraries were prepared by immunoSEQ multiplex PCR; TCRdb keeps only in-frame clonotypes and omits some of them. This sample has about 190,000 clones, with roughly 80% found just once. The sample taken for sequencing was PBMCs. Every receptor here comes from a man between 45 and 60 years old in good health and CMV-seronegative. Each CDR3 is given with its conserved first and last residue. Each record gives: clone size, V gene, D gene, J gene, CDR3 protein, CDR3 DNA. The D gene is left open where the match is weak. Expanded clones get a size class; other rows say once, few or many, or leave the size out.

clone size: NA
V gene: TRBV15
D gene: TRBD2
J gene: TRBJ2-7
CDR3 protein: CATSRELASYEQYF
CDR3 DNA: TGTGCCACCAGCAGGGAACTAGCGTCTTACGAGCAGTACTTC

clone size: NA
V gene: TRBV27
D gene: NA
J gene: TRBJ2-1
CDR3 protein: CASTLGGGTGEQFF
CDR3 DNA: TGTGCCAGCACCCTGGGGGGTGGGACGGGTGAGCAGTTCTTC

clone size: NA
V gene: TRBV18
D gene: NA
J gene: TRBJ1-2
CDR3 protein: CASSPEREVGYTF
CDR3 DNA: TGTGCCAGCTCACCCGAACGGGAGGTTGGCTACACCTTC

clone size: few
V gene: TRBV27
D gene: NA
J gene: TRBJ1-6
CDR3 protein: CATRGGNSPLHF
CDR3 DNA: TGTGCCACCCGGGGGGGGAATTCACCCCTCCACTTT

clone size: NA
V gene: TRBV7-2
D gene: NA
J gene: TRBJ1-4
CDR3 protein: CASSLDPPGINEKLFF
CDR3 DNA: TGTGCCAGCAGCTTAGACCCCCCAGGGATTAATGAAAAACTGTTTTTT

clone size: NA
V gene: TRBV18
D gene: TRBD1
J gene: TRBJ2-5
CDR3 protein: CASSDRGLEETQYF
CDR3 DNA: TGTGCCAGCTCAGACAGGGGGCTGGAAGAGACCCAGTACTTC

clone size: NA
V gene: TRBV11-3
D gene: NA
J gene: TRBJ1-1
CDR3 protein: CASSRGETEAFF
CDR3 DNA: TGTGCCAGCAGCCGGGGGGAAACTGAAGCTTTCTTT

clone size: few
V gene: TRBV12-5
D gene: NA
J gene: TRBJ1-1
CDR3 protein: CASGLSPLTEAFF
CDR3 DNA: TGTGCTAGTGGTCTCAGTCCCCTCACTGAAGCTTTCTTT

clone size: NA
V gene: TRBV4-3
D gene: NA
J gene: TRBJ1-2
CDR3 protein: CASSHGRDAYNGYTF
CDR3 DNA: TGCGCCAGCAGCCATGGGAGGGACGCCTATAATGGCTACACCTTC

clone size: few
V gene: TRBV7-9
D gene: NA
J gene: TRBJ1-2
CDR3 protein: CASSLAGALNYGYTF
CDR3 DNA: TGTGCCAGCAGCTTAGCGGGGGCTCTGAACTATGGCTACACCTTC

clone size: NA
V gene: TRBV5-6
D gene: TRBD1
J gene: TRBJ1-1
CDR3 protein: CASSSGGRVTFF
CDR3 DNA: TGTGCCAGCAGCTCAGGGGGAAGGGTAACTTTCTTT

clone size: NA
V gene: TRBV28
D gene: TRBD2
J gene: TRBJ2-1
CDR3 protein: CASSQMGRGQQFF
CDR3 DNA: TGTGCCAGCAGCCAAATGGGGAGGGGCCAGCAGTTCTTC

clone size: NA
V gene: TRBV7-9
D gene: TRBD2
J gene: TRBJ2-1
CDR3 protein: CASSLFGTSAPAQFF
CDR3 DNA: TGTGCCAGCAGCTTATTTGGGACTAGCGCCCCGGCGCAGTTCTTC

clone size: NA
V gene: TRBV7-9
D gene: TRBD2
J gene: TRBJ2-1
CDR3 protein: CASSLGLAVRNEQFF
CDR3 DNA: TGTGCCAGCAGCCTCGGACTAGCGGTCCGCAATGAGCAGTTCTTC

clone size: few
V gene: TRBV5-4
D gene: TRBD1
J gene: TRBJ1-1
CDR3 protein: CASSPRDSMNTEAFF
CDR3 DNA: TGTGCCAGCAGCCCCCGGGACAGCATGAACACTGAAGCTTTCTTT

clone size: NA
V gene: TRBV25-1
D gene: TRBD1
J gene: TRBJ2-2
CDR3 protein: CASGGGTGGFTGELFF
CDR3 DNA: TGTGCCAGCGGGGGGGGGACAGGGGGCTTCACCGGGGAGCTGTTTTTT

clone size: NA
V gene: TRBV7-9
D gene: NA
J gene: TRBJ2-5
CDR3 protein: CASSSPDSWETQYF
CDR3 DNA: TGTGCCAGCAGCTCCCCGGACAGTTGGGAGACCCAGTACTTC

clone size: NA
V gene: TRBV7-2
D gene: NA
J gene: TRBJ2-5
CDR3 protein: CASRLRQFETQYF
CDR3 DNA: TGTGCCAGCAGGTTAAGACAGTTCGAGACCCAGTACTTC

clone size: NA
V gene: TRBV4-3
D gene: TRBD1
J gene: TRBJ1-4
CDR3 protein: CASSQDWDRDEKLFF
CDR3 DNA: TGCGCCAGCAGCCAAGACTGGGACAGGGATGAAAAACTGTTTTTT

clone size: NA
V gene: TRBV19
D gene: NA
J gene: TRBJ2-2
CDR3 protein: CASSIDLGARRRGELFF
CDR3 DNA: TGTGCCAGTAGTATAGATCTGGGGGCGAGGAGACGCGGGGAGCTGTTTTTT

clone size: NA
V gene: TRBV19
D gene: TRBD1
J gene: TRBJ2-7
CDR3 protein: CASTTRGQGGSYEQYF
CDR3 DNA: TGTGCCAGTACCACTAGGGGACAGGGCGGCTCCTACGAGCAGTACTTC

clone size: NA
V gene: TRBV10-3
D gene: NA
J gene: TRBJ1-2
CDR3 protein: CAISVPGLSYGYTF
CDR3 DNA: TGTGCCATCAGTGTTCCGGGACTAAGCTATGGCTACACCTTC

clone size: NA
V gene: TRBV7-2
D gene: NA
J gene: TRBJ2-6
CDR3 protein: CASSLKARGANVLTF
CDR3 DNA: TGTGCCAGCAGCTTAAAGGCGAGGGGGGCCAACGTCCTGACTTTC

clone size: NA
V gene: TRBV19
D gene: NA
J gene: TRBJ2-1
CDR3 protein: CASSITGGDYNEQFF
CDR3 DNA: TGTGCCAGTAGTATAACGGGCGGGGACTACAATGAGCAGTTCTTC

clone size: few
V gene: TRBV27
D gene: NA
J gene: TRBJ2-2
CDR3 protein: CASSLSPGQRRGELFF
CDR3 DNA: TGTGCCAGCAGTTTATCTCCGGGACAAAGGAGAGGGGAGCTGTTTTTT

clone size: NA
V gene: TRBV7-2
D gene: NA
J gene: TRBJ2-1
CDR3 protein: CASSLGAANNEQFF
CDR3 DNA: TGTGCCAGCAGCTTAGGTGCGGCGAACAATGAGCAGTTCTTC

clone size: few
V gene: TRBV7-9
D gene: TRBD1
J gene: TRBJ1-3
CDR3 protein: CSSSRRTGASGNTIYF
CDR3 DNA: TGTTCCAGCAGCCGTAGGACAGGGGCATCTGGAAACACCATATATTTT

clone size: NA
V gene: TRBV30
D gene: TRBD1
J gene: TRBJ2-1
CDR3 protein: CVQGASNEQFF
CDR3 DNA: TGTGTACAGGGGGCGAGTAATGAGCAGTTCTTC

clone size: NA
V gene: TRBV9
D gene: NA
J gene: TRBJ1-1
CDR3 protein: CASSVAVNTEAFF
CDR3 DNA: TGTGCCAGCAGCGTAGCGGTGAACACTGAAGCTTTCTTT

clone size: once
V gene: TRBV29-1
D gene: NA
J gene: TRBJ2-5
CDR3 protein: CSVGAQGWETQYF
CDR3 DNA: TGCAGCGTCGGCGCGCAGGGATGGGAGACCCAGTACTTC

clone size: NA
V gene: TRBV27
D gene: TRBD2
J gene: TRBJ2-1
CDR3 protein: CASSFGGGYNEQFF
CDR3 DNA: TGTGCCAGCAGTTTTGGGGGGGGGTACAATGAGCAGTTCTTC

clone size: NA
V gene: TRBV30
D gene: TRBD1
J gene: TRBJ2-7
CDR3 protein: CAWSTGAYEQYF
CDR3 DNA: TGTGCCTGGAGTACAGGGGCCTACGAGCAGTACTTC

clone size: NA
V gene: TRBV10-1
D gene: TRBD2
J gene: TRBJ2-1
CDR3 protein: CASSGGASGNNEQFF
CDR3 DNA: TGCGCCAGTTCAGGAGGGGCTAGCGGGAACAATGAGCAGTTCTTC

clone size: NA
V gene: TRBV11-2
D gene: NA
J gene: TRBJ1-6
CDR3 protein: CASSLSSVFSPLHF
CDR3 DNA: TGTGCCAGCAGCTTATCATCGGTTTTTTCACCCCTCCACTTT

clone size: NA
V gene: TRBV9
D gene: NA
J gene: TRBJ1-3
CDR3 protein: CASSVATRGTGNTIYF
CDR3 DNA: TGTGCCAGCAGCGTAGCTACGAGGGGGACTGGAAACACCATATATTTT

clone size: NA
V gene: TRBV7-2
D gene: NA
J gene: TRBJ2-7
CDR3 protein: CASSLEAGGYEQYF
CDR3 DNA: TGTGCCAGCAGCTTAGAGGCAGGGGGGTACGAGCAGTACTTC

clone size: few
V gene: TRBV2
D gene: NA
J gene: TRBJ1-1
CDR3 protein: CASSAVEGRIRGVFF
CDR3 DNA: TGTGCCAGCAGTGCTGTGGAGGGTCGCATTCGGGGGGTTTTCTTT

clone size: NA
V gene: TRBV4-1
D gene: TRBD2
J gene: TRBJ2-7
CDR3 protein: CASSQELAGGSLSYEQYF
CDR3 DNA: TGCGCCAGCAGCCAAGAACTAGCGGGGGGGTCCCTCTCCTACGAGCAGTACTTC

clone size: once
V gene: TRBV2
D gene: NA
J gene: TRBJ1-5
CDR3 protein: CASSEQARGQPQHF
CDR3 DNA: TGTGCCAGCAGTGAACAGGCCCGTGGACAGCCCCAGCATTTT

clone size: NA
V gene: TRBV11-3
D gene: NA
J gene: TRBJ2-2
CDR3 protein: CASSFRVTGELFF
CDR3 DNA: TGTGCCAGCAGCTTCAGGGTCACCGGGGAGCTGTTTTTT

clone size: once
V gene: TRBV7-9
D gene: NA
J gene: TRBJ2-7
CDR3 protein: CSSSLEAATTRF
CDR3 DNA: TGTTCCAGCAGCTTAGAGGCAGCCACTACGAGGTTC

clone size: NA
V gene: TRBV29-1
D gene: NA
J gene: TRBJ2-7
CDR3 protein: CSVEDGRSGYEQYF
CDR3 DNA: TGCAGCGTTGAAGATGGAAGGAGCGGCTACGAGCAGTACTTC

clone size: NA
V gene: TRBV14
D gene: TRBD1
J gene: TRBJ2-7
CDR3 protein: CASSRLGGPYEQYF
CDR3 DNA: TGTGCCAGCAGCCGCCTAGGGGGCCCCTACGAGCAGTACTTC

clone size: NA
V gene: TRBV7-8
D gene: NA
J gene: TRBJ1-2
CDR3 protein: CASSLIGDINYGYTF
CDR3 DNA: TGTGCCAGCAGCCTCATCGGGGACATTAACTATGGCTACACCTTC

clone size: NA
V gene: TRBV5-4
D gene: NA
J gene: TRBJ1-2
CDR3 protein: CASSPIGRVDYGYTF
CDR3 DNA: TGTGCCAGCAGTCCGATCGGCAGGGTCGACTATGGCTACACCTTC

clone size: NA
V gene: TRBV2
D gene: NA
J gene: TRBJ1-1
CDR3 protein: CASSETGYTEAFF
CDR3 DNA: TGTGCCAGCAGTGAAACGGGGTACACTGAAGCTTTCTTT

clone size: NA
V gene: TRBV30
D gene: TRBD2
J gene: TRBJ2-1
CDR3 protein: CAWKPGGPVEQFF
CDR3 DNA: TGTGCCTGGAAGCCGGGGGGGCCGGTTGAGCAGTTCTTC

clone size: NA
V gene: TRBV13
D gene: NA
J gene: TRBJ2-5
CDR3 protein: CASSPRTRGETQYF
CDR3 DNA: TGTGCCAGCAGCCCCCGGACCAGGGGTGAGACCCAGTACTTC

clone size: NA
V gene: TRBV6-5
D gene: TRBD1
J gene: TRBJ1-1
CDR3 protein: CASRRTGRTEAFF
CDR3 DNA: TGTGCCAGCAGGCGGACAGGGCGAACTGAAGCTTTCTTT

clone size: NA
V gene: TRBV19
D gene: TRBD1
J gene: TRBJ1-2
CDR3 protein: CASSIDRAYGYTF
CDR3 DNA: TGTGCCAGTAGTATTGACAGGGCCTATGGCTACACCTTC

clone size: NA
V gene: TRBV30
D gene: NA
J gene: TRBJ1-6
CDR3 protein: CAWSSVTTNAYNSPLHF
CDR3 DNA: TGTGCCTGGAGTAGCGTTACCACCAATGCCTATAATTCACCCCTCCACTTT

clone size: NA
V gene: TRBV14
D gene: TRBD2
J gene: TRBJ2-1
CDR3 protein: CASSSGTSEYNEQFF
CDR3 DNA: TGTGCCAGCAGCTCTGGGACTAGCGAATACAATGAGCAGTTCTTC

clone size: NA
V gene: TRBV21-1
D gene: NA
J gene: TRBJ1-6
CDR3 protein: CASAGGAALYNSPLHF
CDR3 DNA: TGTGCCAGCGCCGGTGGGGCTGCGCTCTATAATTCACCCCTCCACTTT

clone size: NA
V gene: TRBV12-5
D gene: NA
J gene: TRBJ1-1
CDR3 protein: CASGLVSKNTEAFF
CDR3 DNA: TGTGCTAGTGGTTTGGTATCCAAGAACACTGAAGCTTTCTTT

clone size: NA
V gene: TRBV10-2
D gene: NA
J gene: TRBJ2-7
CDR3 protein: CASRDIFREQYF
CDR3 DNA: TGCGCCAGCAGGGACATCTTTCGCGAGCAGTACTTC

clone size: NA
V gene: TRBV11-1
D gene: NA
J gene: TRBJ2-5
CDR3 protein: CASTLGETQYF
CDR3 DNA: TGTGCCAGCACCCTCGGAGAGACCCAGTACTTC

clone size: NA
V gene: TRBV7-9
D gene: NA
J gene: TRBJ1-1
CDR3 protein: CSSSLLSGVEAFF
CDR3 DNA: TGTTCCAGCAGCTTACTATCAGGGGTTGAAGCTTTCTTT